This T cell receptor (beta chain) was sequenced during a study of T cell repertoires in ileal Crohn's disease. At the level of the study: Thiopurines (around ten) or anti-TNF agents (approximately 20) were given postoperatively to about half.

The repertoire was sequenced with immunoSEQ multiplex PCR; TCRdb's copy has only in-frame clones and lacks some. The table shows thousands of clones, with around 80% occurring only once. Regarding the study as a whole: Compared with non-smokers, active smokers at surgery showed more clonal expansions. Every patient over 26.8% clonality showed endoscopic recurrence. Mucosal expansions were suggested to be mainly CD8 T cells.

CDR1 and CDR2 from the germline V gene are SGHRS and YFSETQ. V lost 2 bases and J lost 2; bases outside the gene matches: 10. The CDR3 contains 17 residues. Comments on this clone: Its antigen is currently unknown.

The sample was ileal tissue. This TCR was recovered from an adult with Crohn's disease. The chain employs TRBV5-1 and TRBJ2-3, with 8 bases matching TRBD2. CDR3 in DNA: TGCGCCAGCAGCTTCTCTCCCGGGAGGGCCGACACAGATACGCAGTATTTT. Amino acids: CASSFSPGRADTDTQYF.